This is a list of T cell receptor beta chains from one sample in a study of blood T cell repertoires in COVID-19. Here immunoSEQ multiplex PCR was the method, and the copy in TCRdb shows in-frame clones only, minus some. Among 130,000 to 150,000 clones listed, roughly 84% were seen once. The specimen was peripheral blood. Receptors were obtained from a human donor with acute or convalescent COVID-19. The donor label of this sample is uncertain. The CDR3 runs from the conserved cysteine through the conserved F or W. D genes are given only for firm matches. Clone size is stated in some rows and not others, as once, few, many or a class when expanded.

d_call,j_call,clone_size,v_call,cdr3_nt,cdr3_aa
TRBD1,TRBJ2-2,-,TRBV19,TGTGCCAGTACTAGGGGGCAGGGCACCGGGGAGCTGTTTTTT,CASTRGQGTGELFF
TRBD2,TRBJ2-1,once,TRBV19,TGTGCCAGTAGTTCAGGACTAGCGGGAGGTAGGGAGCAGTTCTTC,CASSSGLAGGREQFF
-,TRBJ1-6,-,TRBV5-4,TGTGCCAGCAGCTTGGGAGTTAATTCACCCCTCCACTTT,CASSLGVNSPLHF
TRBD2,TRBJ2-7,-,TRBV11-3,TGTGCCAGCAGCTTTGGGACTAGCGACTCCTACGAGCAGTACTTC,CASSFGTSDSYEQYF
-,TRBJ1-1,-,TRBV29-1,TGCAGCGTTGATGCCAGGGGTCTGAACACTGAAGCTTTCTTT,CSVDARGLNTEAFF
TRBD1,TRBJ2-7,-,TRBV28,TGTGCCAGCAGTTTATTAGTCCGGACAGGGTTAAGCTACGAGCAGTACTTC,CASSLLVRTGLSYEQYF
TRBD1,TRBJ2-1,once,TRBV5-1,TGCGCCAGCAGCTTACAGGGGGCCAACTACAATGAGCAGTTCTTC,CASSLQGANYNEQFF
-,TRBJ1-2,-,TRBV9,TGTGCCAGCAGCGCCCCAAACTATGGCTACACCTTC,CASSAPNYGYTF
TRBD2,TRBJ2-1,-,TRBV7-7,TGTGCTAGCAGCCCGTCTGCGGGAGGGAGCAATGAGCAGTTCTTC,CASSPSAGGSNEQFF
TRBD1,TRBJ1-2,-,TRBV10-3,TGTGCCATCAGTGCGAATCCGGGACAGGGAAACTATGGCTACACCTTC,CAISANPGQGNYGYTF
TRBD1,TRBJ2-1,few,TRBV10-3,TGTGCCATCAGTGAGAGGGGACAGGGATACAATGAGCAGTTCTTC,CAISERGQGYNEQFF
-,TRBJ2-5,-,TRBV25-1,TGTGCCAGCAGTGAACAACGAGGGAAAGAGACCCAGTACTTC,CASSEQRGKETQYF
TRBD2,TRBJ2-3,once,TRBV6-2/TRBV6-3,TGTGCCAGCAGTTTCCCAATCGCAGCGGGGGGGCCTGGGATAGATACGCAGTATTTT,CASSFPIAAGGPGIDTQYF
-,TRBJ1-6,-,TRBV5-1,TGCGCCAGCAGCTTGGGGACCGGGGAGGCCCTCCACTTT,CASSLGTGEALHF
-,TRBJ1-4,-,TRBV7-2,TGTGCCAGCAGCTTAATGGAGGGGGAAAAACTGTTTTTT,CASSLMEGEKLFF
-,TRBJ1-6,once,TRBV5-4,TGTGCCAGCAGCATGATACAGGGACCCTATAATTCACCCCTCCACTTT,CASSMIQGPYNSPLHF
TRBD1,TRBJ1-6,-,TRBV7-9,TGTGCCAGCAGCTTGGACAGGGATAATTCACCCCTCCACTTT,CASSLDRDNSPLHF
TRBD1,TRBJ2-1,once,TRBV11-3,TGTGCCAGCAGCACAGGGGGCTACAATGAGCAGTTCTTC,CASSTGGYNEQFF
-,TRBJ2-7,-,TRBV12-3/TRBV12-4,TGTGCCAGCAGTTTTGCCCCACTTTATGGGCAGTACTTC,CASSFAPLYGQYF
-,TRBJ2-3,-,TRBV2,TGTGCCAGCACCCTTACTAGTTCCCGGACAGATACGCAGTATTTT,CASTLTSSRTDTQYF
-,TRBJ2-1,-,TRBV20-1,TGCAGTGCTGGACTGATCAATGAGCAGTTCTTC,CSAGLINEQFF
-,TRBJ2-3,-,TRBV7-3,TGTGCCAGCAGCTCTCCCCCGGCGGGGGCGAGCACAGATACGCAGTATTTT,CASSSPPAGASTDTQYF
TRBD1,TRBJ1-1,-,TRBV11-2,TGTGCCAGCAGCCCTGTGACAGGGGGTGGGAGTACTGAAGCTTTCTTT,CASSPVTGGGSTEAFF
TRBD1,TRBJ1-5,-,TRBV3-1/TRBV3-2,TGTGCCAGCAGCCAAGAACCAGGGGGCGGTCAGCCCCAGCATTTT,CASSQEPGGGQPQHF
-,TRBJ1-1,-,TRBV4-1,TGCGCCAGCAGCCTACAGGGTTATGTGGGGAGCACTGAAGCTTTCTTT,CASSLQGYVGSTEAFF
TRBD2,TRBJ2-2,once,TRBV6-2/TRBV6-3,TGTGCCAGCAGCGCCGGGACTAGCGGGAGATTTGCCGAGCTGTTTTTT,CASSAGTSGRFAELFF
-,TRBJ1-5,-,TRBV2,TGTGCCAGCAGTGGTCCGGGGAGAGGTGGCAATCAGCCCCAGCATTTT,CASSGPGRGGNQPQHF
TRBD2,TRBJ2-5,-,TRBV5-5,TGTGCCAGCAGCTCCCAAGCGGGGGTCCAAGAGACCCAGTACTTC,CASSSQAGVQETQYF
TRBD1,TRBJ2-7,-,TRBV7-2,TGTGCCAGCAGCTTAGACAGGGGGACCTACGAGCAGTACTTC,CASSLDRGTYEQYF
TRBD1,TRBJ2-3,few,TRBV19,TGTGCCAGTCAAAGACAGGGGAGCACAGATACGCAGTATTTT,CASQRQGSTDTQYF
-,TRBJ2-3,few,TRBV11-3,TGTGCCAGCAGCGGCCGGGACGGACAGCTAAGCACAGATACGCAGTATTTT,CASSGRDGQLSTDTQYF
-,TRBJ1-4,-,TRBV5-4,TGTGCCAGCAGCTTGTGGATCCATCCCGGGAAGGAAAAACTGTTTTTT,CASSLWIHPGKEKLFF
-,TRBJ1-2,few,TRBV19,TGTGCCAGTAGTTTCGGAGGGGCAGACCCCTATGGCTACACCTTC,CASSFGGADPYGYTF
TRBD1,TRBJ1-2,-,TRBV28,TGTGCCAGCAGTCAAACCGGGACAGGGGTCTATGGCTACACCTTC,CASSQTGTGVYGYTF
TRBD1,TRBJ1-1,-,TRBV29-1,TGCAGCGTCCTCTGGACAGGGGGGACTGAAGCTTTCTTT,CSVLWTGGTEAFF
-,TRBJ2-1,-,TRBV7-2,TGTGCCAGCAGCTTAGTTACGGGGGCCTACAATGAGCAGTTCTTC,CASSLVTGAYNEQFF
TRBD2,TRBJ2-1,-,TRBV4-1,TGCGCCAGCAGCCAAGGAAACCTAGCGGCTAGCTCCTACAATGAGCAGTTCTTC,CASSQGNLAASSYNEQFF
-,TRBJ2-7,-,TRBV7-9,TGTGCCAGCAGCTTGGGAGGTACTTCGGGGGAGAGGTACTTC,CASSLGGTSGERYF
TRBD1,TRBJ1-1,-,TRBV5-4,TGTGCCAGCAGCCCCCGGACAGGGTTGTTTACAGGGTCTAACACTGAAGCTTTCTTT,CASSPRTGLFTGSNTEAFF
-,TRBJ1-1,-,TRBV30,TGTGCCTGGAGTAGGGGGATTGAAGCTTTCTTT,CAWSRGIEAFF
-,TRBJ2-2,-,TRBV30,TGTTGCCAAGGGGCTGGCGGGGAGCTGTTTTTT,CCQGAGGELFF
TRBD1,TRBJ2-5,once,TRBV6-5,TGTGCCAGCGGGACAGGGGACGTGCCAGAGACCCAGTACTTC,CASGTGDVPETQYF
-,TRBJ1-5,-,TRBV28,TGTGCCAGCACCACAGGGCTTAGCAATCAGCCCCAGCATTTT,CASTTGLSNQPQHF
TRBD1,TRBJ2-1,-,TRBV6-2/TRBV6-3,TGTGCCAGCAGTTACCGGACAGGGTTATACAATGAGCAGTTCTTC,CASSYRTGLYNEQFF
-,TRBJ2-5,-,TRBV6-2/TRBV6-3,TGTGCCAGCAGTTACGGGGCGGGGCGCGGAGTCGAGACCCAGTACTTC,CASSYGAGRGVETQYF
TRBD1,TRBJ1-5,-,TRBV4-1,TGCGCCAGCAGCCAAACAGGGGCGAATAGCAATCAGCCCCAGCATTTT,CASSQTGANSNQPQHF